What follows are 8 T cell receptor beta chains derived from one specimen sequenced in a study of blood T cell repertoires in COVID-19. Repertoires were generated with immunoSEQ multiplex PCR, while TCRdb's copy carries only in-frame clones and drops some. Here the sample spans under 250,000 clones, 75% to 90% being singletons. Material: peripheral blood. These receptors were collected from a woman in her seventies with COVID-19, enrolled during active disease.

This clone was counted between two and nine times. This chain uses TRBV2 with TRBJ2-2; TRBD2 aligns across 10 bases. There are 15 residues in the CDR3. V dropped 7 bases and J dropped 6; count of bases not matched to a gene: 8. CDR1 SNHLY and CDR2 FYNNEI come from the germline V gene. CDR3 in DNA: TGTGCCAGCAAGGCCAGCGGGAGGGGGTCCGGGGAGCTGTTTTTT. Translated, it gives CASKASGRGSGELFF.

This clone was seen at least ten times. Here the CDR3 reads CASSGTSGFTGELFF. Here the CDR3 DNA reads TGTGCCAGTAGCGGGACTAGCGGGTTCACCGGGGAGCTGTTTTTT. The V call is TRBV19, the J call TRBJ2-2, with TRBD2 matching 12 bases. J gave up 4 bases and V 6 bases, and 3 bases lay outside the gene matches. The germline gives CDR1 LNHDA, CDR2 SQIVND (reference sequence). This CDR3 is built from 15 residues.

The chain couples TRBV28 to TRBJ1-1, with TRBD1 matching over 7 bases. Per germline, CDR1 MDHEN and CDR2 SYDVKM. The CDR3 extends over 13 amino acids. V was clipped by 3 bases and J by 4 bases; unmatched bases: 2. The CDR3 DNA reads TGTGCCAGCAGTTTGGCAGGGGGCACTGAAGCTTTCTTT. Translating it yields CASSLAGGTEAFF.

This rearrangement joins TRBV29-1 to TRBJ2-1, with D tentatively TRBD1 (5 bases). The V gene's germline CDR1 is SQVTM and CDR2 ANQGSEA. V was shortened by 7 bases and J by 4 bases, with 8 bases between the two germline ends. This CDR3 is built from 11 residues. CDR3 in amino acids: CSGQGYNEQFF. CDR3 sequence (DNA): TGCAGCGGGCAGGGATACAATGAGCAGTTCTTC.

The chain carries TRBV19 and TRBJ1-5, with TRBD1 identical over 7 bases. The J segment lost 5 bases and the V segment lost 9 bases, leaving 13 bases of the junction unmatched. CDR1 and CDR2 (germline): LNHDA, SQIVND (reference sequence). The CDR3 totals 15 residues. Here the CDR3 DNA reads TGTGCCAGCCCCCGGGGACAGCTCCTAGATCAGCCCCAGCATTTT. Its translation: CASPRGQLLDQPQHF.

This clone occurred once. The chain is built from TRBV10-3 and TRBJ1-1; TRBD1 aligns across 11 bases. This CDR3 comprises 13 residues. Germline-derived CDR1 and CDR2 are ENHRY and SYGVKD. The junction had 5 bases not matched to a gene; V was cut back by 10 bases and J by 4 bases. The CDR3 DNA sequence: TGTGCCACCTCGGGACAGGGGGGCACTGAAGCTTTCTTT. This sequence encodes CATSGQGGTEAFF.

The genes are TRBV14 and TRBJ1-2; 7 bases are a match to TRBD1. CDR3 length: 17 residues. V gave up 4 bases and J gave up 3 bases; unmatched junction bases: 14. Germline V gene lookup returns CDR1 SGHDN and CDR2 FVKESK. As DNA, the CDR3 is TGTGCCAGCAGCCCAACTTTTCGACAGGGAAGAGACTATGGCTACACCTTC. It yields the protein CASSPTFRQGRDYGYTF.

The chain recombines TRBV27 with TRBJ2-2; TRBD1 matches at 7 bases. CDR3 length: 14 residues. Unmatched junction bases numbered 5, after V lost 2 bases and J lost 8 bases. Germline-derived CDR1 and CDR2 are MNHEY and SMNVEV (reference sequence). The CDR3 is CASSLRGPGGELFF. The CDR3 DNA follows: TGTGCCAGCAGTTTAAGGGGGCCCGGGGGGGAGCTGTTTTTT.